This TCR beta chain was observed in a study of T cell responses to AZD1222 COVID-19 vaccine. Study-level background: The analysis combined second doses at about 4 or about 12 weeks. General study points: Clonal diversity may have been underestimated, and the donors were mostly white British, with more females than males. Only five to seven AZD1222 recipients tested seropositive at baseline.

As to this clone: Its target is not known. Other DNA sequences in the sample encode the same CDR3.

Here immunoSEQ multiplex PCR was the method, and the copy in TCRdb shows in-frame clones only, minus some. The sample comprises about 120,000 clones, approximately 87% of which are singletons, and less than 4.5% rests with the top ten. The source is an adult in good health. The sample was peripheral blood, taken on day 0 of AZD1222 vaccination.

DNA of the CDR3: TGCGCCAGCAGCCAAGGGCGGGGGAATGAGCAGTTCTTC. It encodes CASSQGRGNEQFF. The chain employs TRBV4-3 and TRBJ2-1, with 7 bases that match TRBD2. CDR3 length equals 13 residues. Trimming at V came to 1 base and at J to 7 bases, leaving 1 base not matched to a gene. Germline values: CDR1 LGHNA, CDR2 YSLEER.